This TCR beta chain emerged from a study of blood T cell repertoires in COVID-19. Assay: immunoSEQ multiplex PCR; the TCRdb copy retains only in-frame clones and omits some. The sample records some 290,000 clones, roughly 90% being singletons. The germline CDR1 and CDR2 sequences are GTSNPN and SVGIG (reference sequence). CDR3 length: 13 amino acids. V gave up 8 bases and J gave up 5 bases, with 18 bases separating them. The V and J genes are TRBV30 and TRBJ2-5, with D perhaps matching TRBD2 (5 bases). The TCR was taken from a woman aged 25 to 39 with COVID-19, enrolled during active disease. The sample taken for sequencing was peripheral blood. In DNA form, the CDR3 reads TGTGCCCGGGCCGGGGTAGAAGGGGAGACCCAGTACTTC. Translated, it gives CARAGVEGETQYF.